The TCR beta chain under discussion was sequenced for a study of CD8 T cells in Susac syndrome. The CDR3 contains 14 residues. V was cut by 5 bases and J by 4 bases, with 18 bases left in between. The germline gives CDR1 DFQATT, CDR2 SNEGSKA (reference sequence). A quantity of 0.5 to 1 ug RNA underwent reverse transcription using random hexamers. immunoSEQ multiplex PCR amplified TCR beta CDR3 across 54 Vbeta, 13 Jbeta. TCRdb ran MiXCR on the immunoSEQ multiplex PCR reads and lists one entry per CDR3 protein. The repertoire has around 130,000 distinct CDR3 sequences, approximately 94% of them found once; the top ten carry approximately 0.13%. Blood CD8+ and CD4+ T cells underwent high-throughput TCR beta sequencing.

The sequencing input was CD4+ T cells from PBMCs. V gene TRBV20-1 combines with J gene TRBJ2-7, with D perhaps matching TRBD1 (6 bases). The sequence came from a human donor with multiple sclerosis. The CDR3 protein is CSAPTGGGSYEQYF. Here the CDR3 DNA reads TGCAGTGCTCCCACGGGTGGGGGCTCGTACGAGCAGTACTTC.